The rows below give T cell receptor beta chains drawn from one sample of a study of beta chain features in type 1 diabetes. Sequencing was performed with immunoSEQ multiplex PCR; in TCRdb, only in-frame clones are kept and a portion is missing. The table lists under 250,000 clones, roughly 30% of them singletons, with under 4.5% in the top ten. The sequenced sample consisted of central memory CD4+ T cells from blood. These receptors came from a man younger than 45 in good health. CDR3s leave out the opening cysteine and the closing phenylalanine or tryptophan.

v_gene,j_gene,CDR3aa
TRBV29-1,TRBJ1-1,SVEGQTMNTEAF
TRBV19,TRBJ2-1,ASSSLAGGLNEQF
TRBV13,TRBJ2-3,ASSTGTDTQY
TRBV2,TRBJ1-2,ASTKTGANYGYT
TRBV7-2,TRBJ2-5,ASSLGTSGSSVETQY
TRBV4-3,TRBJ1-5,ASSQDSNQPQH
TRBV29-1,TRBJ2-5,SVEQGRETQY
TRBV5-6,TRBJ2-5,ASSAPPGRLFY
TRBV15,TRBJ2-2,ATSTQTDLTPGSGELF
TRBV2,TRBJ2-5,ASSEASGGAQTQY
TRBV29-1,TRBJ2-7,SGWAVHEQY
TRBV29-1,TRBJ2-7,SVGVAGVVDEQY
TRBV12-2,TRBJ1-2,ASRLEPIDGYT
TRBV7-2,TRBJ2-3,ASSLGGRAGTDTQY
TRBV4-2,TRBJ2-5,ASSAGGTGQETQY
TRBV7-2,TRBJ2-7,ASSFVLNPADEQY
TRBV5-1,TRBJ2-3,ASNELQGPDTQY
TRBV7-9,TRBJ2-2,ASSLALTVAGELF
TRBV2,TRBJ2-1,ASKGLADNEQF
TRBV2,TRBJ1-5,ASIQGLSNQPQH
TRBV29-1,TRBJ2-1,SALGGVAGVRYNEQF
TRBV29-1,TRBJ2-2,SGTHTGELF
TRBV29-1,TRBJ2-7,SVITSGAYEQY
TRBV6-5,TRBJ2-7,ASRRDNTYEQY
TRBV10-3,TRBJ1-2,AISPEDRGYGYT
TRBV9,TRBJ2-3,ASSQRTDTQY
TRBV6-5,TRBJ2-6,ASSSSSGANVLT
TRBV5-1,TRBJ2-5,ASSFPDSQETQY
TRBV10-3,TRBJ2-3,ATRGRSTDTQY
TRBV6-5,TRBJ1-2,ASGEDRGNYGYT
TRBV29-1,TRBJ1-1,SVAYGVNTEAF
TRBV2,TRBJ2-5,ASSEEGKETQY
TRBV5-1,TRBJ2-7,ASSLSSGPGYEQY
TRBV19,TRBJ1-2,ASSIDSYGYT
TRBV5-1,TRBJ2-1,ASSSEALSSYNEQF